This T cell receptor beta chain was identified during a study of blood T cell repertoires in COVID-19. Study-level information: There were acute and convalescent COVID-19 samples, and they came from the United States, Italy and Spain.

Participants spanned ages about 18 to 95 years and resided in 20 to 25 US areas. Symptom resolution, clearance, or two negative PCRs marked the recovered donors of Cohort 3. The CDR3 loop spans 19 amino acids. The V gene's germline CDR1 is LNHNV and CDR2 YYDKDF (reference sequence). V dropped 6 bases and J dropped 8; count of bases not matched to a gene: 22. Study processing details: Nucleated cell number was recorded as an estimate derived from reference gene primer amplification. TCRdb's table, derived via immunoSEQ multiplex PCR, lists solely in-frame clones and lacks some. V and J calls and clone size are copied from that table; D and trimming were computed from the DNA. The repertoire consists of more than 350,000 clones, with 80% to 90% occurring once and the leading ten covering roughly 1%.

Sequenced sample: PBMCs or T cells enriched from blood (not recorded which). The receptor was derived from a man between 18 and 35 years old who had recovered from COVID-19. J is TRBJ1-4 and V is TRBV15, with TRBD1 matching over 9 bases. The DNA for the CDR3 is TGTGCCACCAGGGCTACGGTCGGGACAGGGTCACCGGGGGACGAAAAACTGTTTTTT. Protein: CATRATVGTGSPGDEKLFF.